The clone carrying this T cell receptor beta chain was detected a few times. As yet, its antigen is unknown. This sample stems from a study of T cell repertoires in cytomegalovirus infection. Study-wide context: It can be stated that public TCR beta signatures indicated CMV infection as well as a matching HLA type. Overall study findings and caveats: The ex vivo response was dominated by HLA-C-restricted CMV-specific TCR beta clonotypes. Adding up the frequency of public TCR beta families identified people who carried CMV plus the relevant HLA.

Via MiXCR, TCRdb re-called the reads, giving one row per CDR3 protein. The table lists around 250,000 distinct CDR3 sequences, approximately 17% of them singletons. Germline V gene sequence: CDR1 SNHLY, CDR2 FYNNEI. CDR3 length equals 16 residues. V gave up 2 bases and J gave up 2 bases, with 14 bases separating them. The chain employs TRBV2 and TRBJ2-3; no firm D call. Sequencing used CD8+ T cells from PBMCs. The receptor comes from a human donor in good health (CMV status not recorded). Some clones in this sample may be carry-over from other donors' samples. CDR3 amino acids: CASSEFGPRYTDTQYF. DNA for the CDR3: TGTGCCAGCAGTGAATTTGGCCCCCGCTACACAGATACGCAGTATTTT.